This T cell receptor (beta chain) originates from a study of cytomegalovirus exposure and HLA in healthy donors. The overall study: Caucasian-associated ancestry cluster membership applied to just over 80% of approximately 420 genotyped donors.

CDR3 size: 13 residues. Germline V CDR1 and CDR2: MNHNS, SASEGT. The germline V and J ends were trimmed by 3 bases and 5 bases, with 10 bases remaining between them. Primers included in the PCR were 60 Vbeta and 13 Jbeta primers. Here immunoSEQ multiplex PCR was the method, and the copy in TCRdb shows in-frame clones only, minus some. In the table there are about 98,000 clones, about 81% of which are singletons. This TCR was sampled from a man aged 40-50 years in good health and CMV-seronegative. This chain links TRBV6-1 with TRBJ1-2; D gene unclear. Sequences were obtained from PBMCs. Here the CDR3 DNA reads TGTGCCAGCAGTGATTTCTGGACTTATGGCTACACCTTC. Protein sequence: CASSDFWTYGYTF.